This entry lists 5 T cell receptor beta chains sequenced from one sample in a study of blood T cells in healthy people across ages. Combining a sample-barcoded 5' primer with a J-beta primer mix, a second PCR ran for roughly 7 to 12 cycles. Each CDR3 protein gets one entry after TCRdb re-called the 5' RACE reads with MiXCR. The sample shows about 600,000 distinct CDR3 sequences, roughly 43% of them seen only once. The sample was blood. The receptor set was obtained from a man of 80 years or more in good health.

This clonotype has a handful of counts. It may be a read error: a sequence one base away is much more abundant. The rearrangement links TRBV6-6 to TRBJ2-3; the D gene is possibly TRBD1 (5 bases). The V gene's germline CDR1 is MNHNY and CDR2 SVGAGI (reference sequence). The CDR3 extends over 14 amino acids. V was trimmed by 5 bases and J by 1 base, leaving 10 bases between them. The DNA for the CDR3 is TGTGCCAGCAGTGACCTGACAGGCACAGATACGCAGTATTTT. Translating it yields CASSDLTGTDTQYF.

J is TRBJ1-6 and V is TRBV7-9, with TRBD1 matching 9 bases. V was pared by 1 base and J by 18 bases, with 10 bases of the junction left unmatched. The CDR3 has 14 residues. The germline V gene has CDR1 SEHNR and CDR2 FQNEAQ (reference sequence). This CDR3 reads CASSLDGTGLNSHF. Here the CDR3 DNA reads TGTGCCAGCAGCTTAGACGGGACAGGGCTTAATAGCCACTTT.

This clonotype was counted a single time. The chain couples TRBV2 to TRBJ2-6; D gene uncertain. The CDR3 extends over 13 amino acids. Between the trimmed V and J ends, which lost 8 bases and 0 bases, there was a span of 5 bases. Looked up from germline, CDR1 is SNHLY and CDR2 is FYNNEI. The CDR3 is CASHNSGANVLTF. The DNA for the CDR3 is TGTGCCAGCCACAACTCTGGGGCCAACGTCCTGACTTTC.

In its sample, this clonotype was seen a few times. This chain links TRBV5-1 with TRBJ2-2; TRBD1 or TRBD2 may be the D gene (5 bases each). The CDR3 has 15 amino acids. The V gene lost 6 bases and the J gene lost 4 bases, with 16 bases spanning the gap. The germline CDR1 and CDR2 sequences are SGHRS and YFSETQ. Written as DNA, the CDR3 is TGCGCCAGCACCCTGGCCGGGGCCTTCACCGGGGAGCTGTTTTTT. Its translation: CASTLAGAFTGELFF.

In regard to this clonotype: An end of the junction does not agree with germline; a read error may underlie this. V and J are TRBV9 and TRBJ2-1; no clear D. This CDR3 comprises 14 residues. Germline CDR1 SGDLS, CDR2 YYNGEE. The CDR3 nucleotides read TGTGCCAGCAGCGTAGCGCCCTCCGACAATGAGCAGTTCTTC. Encoded protein: CASSVAPSDNEQFF.